The 12 T cell receptor beta chains below all came from one sample that was sequenced in a study of blood T cell repertoires in COVID-19. Repertoires were generated with immunoSEQ multiplex PCR, while TCRdb's copy carries only in-frame clones and drops some. Of roughly 150,000 clones in the sample, more than 65% are singletons; the top ten hold 9.8%. The sequenced sample was peripheral blood. These receptors all stem from a woman between 50 and 59 years old with acute or convalescent COVID-19.

The chain uses TRBV4-2 and TRBJ2-3, with D maybe TRBD2 (6 bases). The V gene lost 0 bases and the J gene lost 11 bases, with 12 bases spanning the gap. The CDR3 spans 13 residues. CDR1 and CDR2 from the germline V gene are LGHNA and YNFKEQ. This chain's CDR3 is CASSQEIGTQQYF. The CDR3 DNA sequence: TGTGCCAGCAGCCAAGAAATTGGGACTCAGCAGTATTTT.

The chain employs TRBV18 and TRBJ1-3; D possibly corresponds to TRBD1 (5 bases). Per germline, CDR1 KGHSH and CDR2 LQKENI. Between the trimmed V and J ends, which lost 4 bases and 4 bases, there was a span of 11 bases. The length of the CDR3 is 14 residues. The CDR3 region has the DNA TGTGCCAGCTCACGGACAACTTCGGGAAACACCATATATTTT. It encodes CASSRTTSGNTIYF.

CDR3 residues: CASSEPQGTGLYEQYF. In DNA, the CDR3 is TGTGCCAGCAGTGAGCCTCAAGGGACAGGGCTTTACGAGCAGTACTTC. The chain carries TRBV6-1 and TRBJ2-7; 9 nucleotides match TRBD1. Per germline, CDR1 MNHNS and CDR2 SASEGT. This CDR3 spans 16 amino acids. The V gene end was trimmed by 3 bases and the J gene end by 4 bases; junction bases not matched to a gene: 10.

V is TRBV29-1 and J is TRBJ2-7, with 8 bases lining up with TRBD1. The junction had 3 bases not matched to a gene; V was cut back by 6 bases and J by 11 bases. Germline-derived CDR1 and CDR2 are SQVTM and ANQGSEA. This CDR3 region has 9 residues. CDR3 protein: CSVDRGEYF. Written as DNA, the CDR3 is TGCAGCGTCGACAGGGGTGAGTACTTC.

This chain uses TRBV7-9 with TRBJ2-7; 13 nucleotides line up with TRBD2. Germline V CDR1 and CDR2: SEHNR, FQNEAQ (reference sequence). V trimming: 0 bases; J trimming: 1 base; junction bases outside the gene matches: 6. This CDR3 contains 18 residues. Here the CDR3 DNA reads TGTGCCAGCAGCTTAGCGGGGACTAGCGGGATGCGGTCCTACGAGCAGTACTTC. Residues: CASSLAGTSGMRSYEQYF. The full variable domain, in which reference TRBV7-9 and TRBJ2-7 provide the parts outside the CDR3, is DTGVSQNPRHKITKRGQNVTFRCDPISEHNRLYWYRQTLGQGPEFLTYFQNEAQLEKSRLLSDRFSAERPKGSFSTLEIQRTEQGDSAMYLCASSLAGTSGMRSYEQYFGPGTRLTVT.

The chain is built from TRBV7-3 and TRBJ2-3, with TRBD1 matching over 9 bases. The J segment lost 4 bases and the V segment lost 4 bases, leaving 6 bases of the junction unmatched. The germline CDR1 and CDR2 sequences are SGHTA and FQGTGA. CDR3 length: 15 residues. The CDR3 nucleotides are TGTGCCAGCAGCTCACAGGGGGCGTTTGCAGATACGCAGTATTTT. This encodes CASSSQGAFADTQYF.

This clone has only a few counts. The rearrangement links TRBV28 to TRBJ1-5, with 7 bases fitting TRBD1. The CDR3 sequence is 14 residues long. Germline V gives CDR1 MDHEN, CDR2 SYDVKM. The V and J ends lost 2 bases and 8 bases, in that order; junction bases with no gene match: 6. In nucleotides, the CDR3 is TGTGCCAGCAGTTTAAGGGACAGCATTGAGCCCCAGCATTTT. Encoded protein: CASSLRDSIEPQHF.

This clone was seen a single time. This chain connects TRBV5-1 to TRBJ1-1; 12 nucleotides align to TRBD1. This CDR3 comprises 15 residues. Losses at the gene ends were 2 bases for V and 4 bases for J; bases not matched to a gene: 3. Germline V CDR1 and CDR2: SGHRS, YFSETQ. In DNA form, the CDR3 reads TGCGCCAGCAGCTTAGGGACAGGGGGCGGCACTGAAGCTTTCTTT. Its translation is CASSLGTGGGTEAFF.

The table lists this clone with a count of one. This chain uses TRBV7-3 with TRBJ1-2; 9 nucleotides line up with TRBD1. Germline-derived CDR1 and CDR2 are SGHTA and FQGTGA. The V gene end was trimmed by 5 bases and the J gene end by 4 bases; junction bases not matched to a gene: 5. This CDR3 spans 14 amino acids. CDR3: CASSPGQGPYGYTF. The CDR3 DNA reads as TGTGCCAGCAGCCCGGGACAGGGTCCCTATGGCTACACCTTC. Using reference TRBV7-3 and TRBJ1-2 for the parts outside the CDR3, the full variable domain is GAGVSQTPSNKVTEKGKYVELRCDPISGHTALYWYRQSLGQGPEFLIYFQGTGAADDSGLPNDRFFAVRPEGSVSTLKIQRTERGDSAVYLCASSPGQGPYGYTFGSGTRLTVV.

This clone showed up just a few times. The chain has TRBV5-6 and TRBJ1-2; no clear D. The CDR3 is made up of 13 amino acids. Per germline, CDR1 SGHDT and CDR2 YYEEEE. V lost 0 bases and J 7 bases, leaving 10 bases between the germline ends. CDR3 bases: TGTGCCAGCAGCTTGGAGAGAACGTCTGGCTACACCTTC. It codes for CASSLERTSGYTF. The whole variable domain, remainder taken from reference TRBV5-6 and TRBJ1-2, is DAGVTQSPTHLIKTRGQQVTLRCSPKSGHDTVSWYQQALGQGPQFIFQYYEEEERQRGNFPDRFSGHQFPNYSSELNVNALLLGDSALYLCASSLERTSGYTFGSGTRLTVV.

The chain uses TRBV19 and TRBJ2-5, with 7 bases that match TRBD1. Looked up from germline, CDR1 is LNHDA and CDR2 is SQIVND (reference sequence). The CDR3 covers 15 residues. The V and J ends lost 6 bases and 2 bases, in that order; junction bases with no gene match: 9. The CDR3 nucleotides are TGTGCCAGTAGAAGAGGGACAGTGGGTCAAGAGACCCAGTACTTC. Translating gives CASRRGTVGQETQYF.

This chain connects TRBV6-5 to TRBJ1-2; TRBD1 agrees at 10 bases. The V gene end was trimmed by 6 bases and the J gene end by 8 bases; junction bases not matched to a gene: 9. Germline CDR1 reads MNHEY; CDR2 reads SVGAGI. The length of the CDR3 is 14 residues. The CDR3 spells CASRGTGAFWGYTF. In DNA, the CDR3 is TGTGCCAGCAGGGGGACAGGGGCATTCTGGGGCTACACCTTC.